These T cell receptor beta chains were read from a single sample in a study of beta chain features in type 1 diabetes. The method was immunoSEQ multiplex PCR; TCRdb's version includes in-frame clones alone and lacks a portion of them. The profile shows approximately 400,000 clones, roughly 16% of them singletons. Sequencing was carried out using naive CD4+ T cells from blood. The receptors were sampled from a woman under 30 in good health. CDR3s include the opening cysteine and the closing phenylalanine or tryptophan. A D gene is named only where the DNA matches it firmly. Only some rows state a clone size, as once, few, many or a class for expanded clones.

J: TRBJ2-7
D: TRBD1
V: TRBV28
size: few
CDR3: CASSTSDVRGLDEQYF
DNA: TGTGCCAGCAGTACTTCAGATGTAAGGGGGCTGGACGAGCAGTACTTC

J: TRBJ1-2
D: TRBD1
V: TRBV15
size: few
CDR3: CATSPRDSNGGGYTF
DNA: TGTGCCACCAGCCCCCGGGACAGCAACGGCGGTGGCTACACCTTC

J: TRBJ1-1
D: TRBD1
V: TRBV4-3
size: few
CDR3: CASSQQGQGQTEAFF
DNA: TGCGCCAGCAGCCAACAGGGACAGGGGCAGACTGAAGCTTTCTTT

J: TRBJ2-5
D: TRBD1
V: TRBV5-6
size: .
CDR3: CASSYNRGPQETQYF
DNA: TGTGCCAGCAGCTACAACAGGGGGCCGCAAGAGACCCAGTACTTC

J: TRBJ2-7
D: .
V: TRBV5-1
size: .
CDR3: CASSPSSYEQYF
DNA: TGCGCCAGCAGCCCGAGCTCCTACGAGCAGTACTTC

J: TRBJ1-5
D: .
V: TRBV30
size: .
CDR3: CAWAGRGNQPQHF
DNA: TGTGCTTGGGCGGGCCGGGGCAATCAGCCCCAGCATTTT

J: TRBJ2-1
D: .
V: TRBV28
size: .
CDR3: CATSGAGTSYNEQFF
DNA: TGTGCCACCTCCGGAGCCGGGACATCCTACAATGAGCAGTTCTTC

J: TRBJ1-2
D: .
V: TRBV20-1
size: few
CDR3: CSARAGGGYTF
DNA: TGCAGTGCTAGAGCCGGGGGTGGCTACACCTTC

J: TRBJ1-1
D: .
V: TRBV25-1
size: few
CDR3: CASSELRGGNTEAFF
DNA: TGTGCCAGCAGTGAATTAAGGGGCGGGAACACTGAAGCTTTCTTT

J: TRBJ2-7
D: .
V: TRBV5-6
size: few
CDR3: CASSSKDRQSGEQYF
DNA: TGTGCCAGCAGCTCCAAGGACCGACAGTCTGGCGAGCAGTACTTC

J: TRBJ1-2
D: .
V: TRBV30
size: .
CDR3: CAWSVLQNYGYTF
DNA: TGTGCCTGGAGTGTTTTACAGAACTATGGCTACACCTTC

J: TRBJ1-5
D: .
V: TRBV30
size: .
CDR3: CAWSPQEQAPQHF
DNA: TGTGCCTGGAGTCCACAGGAGCAGGCGCCCCAGCATTTT

J: TRBJ1-5
D: TRBD1
V: TRBV15
size: .
CDR3: CATSREDRVGQPQHF
DNA: TGTGCCACCAGCAGAGAGGACAGGGTAGGTCAGCCCCAGCATTTT

J: TRBJ2-7
D: TRBD1
V: TRBV7-9
size: .
CDR3: CASSSPSGTGLSEQYF
DNA: TGTGCCAGCAGCTCACCTTCCGGGACAGGTCTTAGCGAGCAGTACTTC

J: TRBJ2-1
D: TRBD2
V: TRBV18
size: .
CDR3: CASSPPSGNGNEQFF
DNA: TGTGCCAGCTCGCCTCCTAGCGGGAACGGCAATGAGCAGTTCTTC

J: TRBJ2-1
D: .
V: TRBV28
size: few
CDR3: CASSLLRGEQFF
DNA: TGTGCCAGCAGTCTCCTTCGGGGTGAGCAGTTCTTC

J: TRBJ2-2
D: TRBD2
V: TRBV10-3
size: .
CDR3: CAISERLAVNTGELFF
DNA: TGTGCCATCAGTGAGCGACTAGCGGTAAACACCGGGGAGCTGTTTTTT

J: TRBJ1-2
D: TRBD1
V: TRBV7-2
size: .
CDR3: CASSTWDRISYGYTF
DNA: TGTGCCAGCAGCACTTGGGACAGAATTTCCTATGGCTACACCTTC

J: TRBJ2-2
D: TRBD1
V: TRBV7-2
size: few
CDR3: CASSPFGQVNTGELFF
DNA: TGTGCCAGCAGCCCCTTCGGACAGGTTAACACCGGGGAGCTGTTTTTT

J: TRBJ2-1
D: TRBD2
V: TRBV18
size: few
CDR3: CASSPPGLAGITGDEQFF
DNA: TGTGCCAGCTCACCACCGGGACTAGCGGGAATAACTGGGGATGAGCAGTTCTTC

J: TRBJ1-1
D: .
V: TRBV7-2
size: .
CDR3: CASSSPGRENTEAFF
DNA: TGTGCCAGCAGCTCTCCGGGGCGGGAGAACACTGAAGCTTTCTTT

J: TRBJ2-1
D: TRBD2
V: TRBV30
size: .
CDR3: CAWGTSGSYNEQFF
DNA: TGTGCCTGGGGGACTAGCGGCTCCTACAATGAGCAGTTCTTC

J: TRBJ2-7
D: TRBD1
V: TRBV7-9
size: .
CDR3: CASSIQGYEQYF
DNA: TGTGCCAGCAGCATACAGGGGTACGAGCAGTACTTC

J: TRBJ2-3
D: .
V: TRBV30
size: .
CDR3: CAWSVRGSTDTQYF
DNA: TGTGCCTGGAGTGTACGCGGGAGCACAGATACGCAGTATTTT

J: TRBJ2-5
D: TRBD2
V: TRBV6-5
size: .
CDR3: CASSRTSGRSSQYF
DNA: TGTGCCAGCAGCCGGACTAGCGGGAGATCGTCCCAGTACTTC

J: TRBJ2-1
D: TRBD2
V: TRBV5-1
size: once
CDR3: CASSSPGGRAGEQFF
DNA: TGCGCCAGCAGCTCCCCTGGCGGGAGGGCCGGAGAGCAGTTCTTC

J: TRBJ1-1
D: .
V: TRBV7-9
size: .
CDR3: CASSPRTVPEAFF
DNA: TGTGCCAGCAGCCCAAGGACAGTCCCTGAAGCTTTCTTT

J: TRBJ2-2
D: TRBD2
V: TRBV7-2
size: few
CDR3: CASSLRTAGVTGELFF
DNA: TGTGCCAGCAGCTTAAGAACGGCGGGAGTCACCGGGGAGCTGTTTTTT

J: TRBJ1-2
D: .
V: TRBV6-1
size: .
CDR3: CASTPAQIKGGYTF
DNA: TGTGCCAGCACCCCGGCCCAGATCAAGGGGGGCTACACCTTC

J: TRBJ1-1
D: TRBD1
V: TRBV29-1
size: few
CDR3: CSVEGQGGTEAFF
DNA: TGCAGCGTTGAAGGGCAGGGGGGAACTGAAGCTTTCTTT

J: TRBJ1-4
D: TRBD1
V: TRBV5-6
size: .
CDR3: CASSPLRTGQTNEKLFF
DNA: TGTGCCAGCAGCCCCCTTCGGACAGGGCAGACTAATGAAAAACTGTTTTTT

J: TRBJ1-2
D: .
V: TRBV30
size: .
CDR3: CAWSYRYGYTF
DNA: TGTGCCTGGTCCTATCGCTACGGCTACACCTTC

J: TRBJ2-1
D: TRBD1
V: TRBV5-1
size: few
CDR3: CASSSSTGGNEQFF
DNA: TGCGCCAGCAGCTCCTCGACAGGGGGAAATGAGCAGTTCTTC

J: TRBJ2-5
D: TRBD1
V: TRBV5-6
size: few
CDR3: CASSLTMTGGQETQYF
DNA: TGTGCCAGCAGCCTTACCATGACAGGGGGACAAGAGACCCAGTACTTC

J: TRBJ2-1
D: TRBD1
V: TRBV30
size: .
CDR3: CAWARHSGTGPTNEQFF
DNA: TGTGCCTGGGCACGTCACTCCGGGACAGGGCCTACCAATGAGCAGTTCTTC

J: TRBJ2-3
D: .
V: TRBV30
size: few
CDR3: CAWTLGPGNTQYF
DNA: TGTGCCTGGACGTTAGGACCGGGGAATACGCAGTATTTT

J: TRBJ2-7
D: .
V: TRBV28
size: .
CDR3: CASSTGHEQYF
DNA: TGTGCCAGCAGCACAGGCCACGAGCAGTACTTC

J: TRBJ1-1
D: .
V: TRBV7-9
size: few
CDR3: CASSLSPMNTEAFF
DNA: TGTGCCAGCAGCTTATCCCCTATGAACACTGAAGCTTTCTTT

J: TRBJ1-5
D: TRBD1
V: TRBV30
size: few
CDR3: CAWSEIQGRGQPQHF
DNA: TGTGCCTGGAGTGAAATACAGGGGCGGGGACAGCCCCAGCATTTT

J: TRBJ2-7
D: TRBD1
V: TRBV5-4
size: .
CDR3: CASSHGQGAPYEQYF
DNA: TGTGCCAGCAGTCACGGACAGGGGGCGCCGTACGAGCAGTACTTC

J: TRBJ2-7
D: .
V: TRBV5-4
size: .
CDR3: CASSLVQGHEQYF
DNA: TGTGCCAGCAGCTTGGTACAGGGACACGAGCAGTACTTC

J: TRBJ2-1
D: .
V: TRBV7-2
size: .
CDR3: CASSLAPQVDEQFF
DNA: TGTGCCAGCAGCTTGGCACCCCAGGTCGATGAGCAGTTCTTC

J: TRBJ2-1
D: TRBD2
V: TRBV7-7
size: .
CDR3: CASSLAGGPYNEQFF
DNA: TGTGCTAGCAGCTTAGCGGGAGGGCCATACAATGAGCAGTTCTTC

J: TRBJ2-6
D: .
V: TRBV11-3
size: .
CDR3: CASSPGLGSGANVLTF
DNA: TGTGCCAGCAGCCCAGGGTTGGGCTCTGGGGCCAACGTCCTGACTTTC

J: TRBJ2-3
D: .
V: TRBV6-6
size: .
CDR3: CASSYSMATDTQYF
DNA: TGTGCCAGCAGTTACTCGATGGCCACAGATACGCAGTATTTT

J: TRBJ2-7
D: .
V: TRBV5-1
size: .
CDR3: CASSFQLVRSSYEQYF
DNA: TGCGCCAGCAGCTTCCAACTAGTGCGCAGTTCCTACGAGCAGTACTTC

J: TRBJ2-7
D: TRBD1
V: TRBV19
size: few
CDR3: CASSRFPGQGPYEQYF
DNA: TGTGCCAGTAGTCGTTTCCCAGGACAGGGACCCTACGAGCAGTACTTC

J: TRBJ2-7
D: TRBD1
V: TRBV4-1
size: .
CDR3: CASSQGQGTASYEQYF
DNA: TGCGCCAGCAGCCAGGGACAGGGAACAGCCTCCTACGAGCAGTACTTC

J: TRBJ2-7
D: .
V: TRBV30
size: few
CDR3: CAWSSNSGRQYF
DNA: TGTGCCTGGAGCTCCAACAGTGGGCGGCAGTACTTC

J: TRBJ2-7
D: .
V: TRBV7-9
size: .
CDR3: CASSRSRRGPAYEQYF
DNA: TGTGCCAGCAGCAGATCCCGGCGGGGACCAGCCTACGAGCAGTACTTC

J: TRBJ2-7
D: TRBD1
V: TRBV5-6
size: few
CDR3: CASSFSGTAYEQYF
DNA: TGTGCCAGCAGCTTTTCCGGGACAGCCTACGAGCAGTACTTC

J: TRBJ2-7
D: .
V: TRBV30
size: .
CDR3: CAWSDGRLPYEQYF
DNA: TGTGCCTGGAGTGATGGGCGTTTACCCTACGAGCAGTACTTC

J: TRBJ2-3
D: .
V: TRBV19
size: few
CDR3: CASRDFTDTQYF
DNA: TGTGCCAGTAGGGACTTCACAGATACGCAGTATTTT

J: TRBJ2-3
D: .
V: TRBV7-2
size: .
CDR3: CASSRYTDTQYF
DNA: TGTGCCAGCAGCCGCTACACAGATACGCAGTATTTT